This TCR beta chain was found in a study of Ad26.COV2.S vaccination and SARS-CoV-2 variants. The treatment here: roughly 18 received Ad26.COV2.S at low or high dose, single or two shots; about 5 received placebo; per-sample allocation not given. Vaccine and placebo recipients were sampled on day 63 after the first injection. This person who donated was an adult of 18-55 years in Boston. An Ad26 vector expressing Wuhan-strain SARS-CoV-2 spike served as the vaccine. There are 14 residues in the CDR3. Germline loops: CDR1 SEHNR, CDR2 FQNEAQ (reference sequence). Trimming cost V 5 bases and J 0 bases; bases outside gene matches: 3. Libraries were prepared by immunoSEQ multiplex PCR; TCRdb keeps only in-frame clonotypes and omits some of them. The repertoire holds roughly 500,000 clones, with around 88% as singletons.

The starting material was peripheral blood, obtained in a trial of Ad26.COV2.S vaccine versus placebo. This rearrangement joins TRBV7-9 to TRBJ1-1, with 7 bases lining up with TRBD1. The receptor was derived from a person between 18 and 60 years old who received the Ad26.COV2.S COVID-19 vaccine or a placebo. The DNA of the CDR3 is TGTGCCAGCAGCCGGGGACAGATGAACACTGAAGCTTTCTTT. Encoded protein: CASSRGQMNTEAFF.